This T cell receptor (beta chain) stems from a study of blood T cell repertoires in COVID-19. There are 15 residues in the CDR3. Germline assignment: CDR1 GTSNPN and CDR2 SVGIG (reference sequence). V gave up 1 base and J gave up 10 bases; unmatched junction bases: 10. Repertoires were generated with immunoSEQ multiplex PCR, while TCRdb's copy carries only in-frame clones and drops some. The sample lists 200,000 or so clones, around 81% occurring once. Material for sequencing was peripheral blood. The TCR was taken from a woman aged 25 to 39 who had recovered from COVID-19. This chain uses TRBV30 with TRBJ1-6; 7 bases line up with TRBD1. CDR3 in amino acids: CAWSALMTGYSPLHF. The CDR3 bases are TGTGCCTGGAGTGCGCTGATGACAGGGTACTCACCCCTCCACTTT.